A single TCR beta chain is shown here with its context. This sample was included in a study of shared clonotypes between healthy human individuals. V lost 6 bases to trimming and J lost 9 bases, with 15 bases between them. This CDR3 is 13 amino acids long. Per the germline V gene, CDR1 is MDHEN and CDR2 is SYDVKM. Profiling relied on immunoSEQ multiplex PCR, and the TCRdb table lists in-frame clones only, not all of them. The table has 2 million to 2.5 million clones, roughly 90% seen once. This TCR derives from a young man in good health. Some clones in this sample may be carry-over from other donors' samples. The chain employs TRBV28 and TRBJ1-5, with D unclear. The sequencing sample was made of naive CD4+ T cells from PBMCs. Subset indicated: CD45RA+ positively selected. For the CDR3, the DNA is TGTGCCAGCAGGGAGGACCTTTTGGCGCCCCAGCATTTT. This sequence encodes CASREDLLAPQHF.